The clone carrying this T cell receptor beta chain was detected ten times or more. 5'RACE template switching generated TCR cDNA, adding a universal primer site and UMIs. TCRdb passed the 5' RACE reads through MiXCR, listing each CDR3 protein once. The sample lists 200,000 to 250,000 distinct CDR3 sequences, 2.5% to 3.5% occurring once. This record comes from a study of T cells after yellow fever vaccination. Whole-study context: Where fractions had low cell numbers, libraries were prepared from them with the SMART-Seq v4 Ultra Low Input RNA kit.

V lost 2 bases and J 1 base, leaving 5 bases between the germline ends. Germline V CDR1 and CDR2: SSHAT, FNYEAQ (reference sequence). The CDR3 is 13 residues long. This TCR came from a man aged 18 to 29 who received the YFV17D yellow fever vaccine. The material sequenced was CD4+ T cells sorted from PBMCs, taken 10 days after the yellow fever booster vaccination. The chain links TRBV7-7 to TRBJ1-1; D is ambiguous. Here the CDR3 DNA reads TGTGCCAGCAGCTTACTGGAGAACACTGAAGCTTTCTTT. Its protein is CASSLLENTEAFF. Full variable domain (outside the CDR3, taken from reference TRBV7-7 and TRBJ1-1): GAGVSQSPRYKVTKRGQDVTLRCDPISSHATLYWYQQALGQGPEFLTYFNYEAQPDKSGLPSDRFSAERPEGSISTLTIQRTEQRDSAMYRCASSLLENTEAFFGQGTRLTVV.